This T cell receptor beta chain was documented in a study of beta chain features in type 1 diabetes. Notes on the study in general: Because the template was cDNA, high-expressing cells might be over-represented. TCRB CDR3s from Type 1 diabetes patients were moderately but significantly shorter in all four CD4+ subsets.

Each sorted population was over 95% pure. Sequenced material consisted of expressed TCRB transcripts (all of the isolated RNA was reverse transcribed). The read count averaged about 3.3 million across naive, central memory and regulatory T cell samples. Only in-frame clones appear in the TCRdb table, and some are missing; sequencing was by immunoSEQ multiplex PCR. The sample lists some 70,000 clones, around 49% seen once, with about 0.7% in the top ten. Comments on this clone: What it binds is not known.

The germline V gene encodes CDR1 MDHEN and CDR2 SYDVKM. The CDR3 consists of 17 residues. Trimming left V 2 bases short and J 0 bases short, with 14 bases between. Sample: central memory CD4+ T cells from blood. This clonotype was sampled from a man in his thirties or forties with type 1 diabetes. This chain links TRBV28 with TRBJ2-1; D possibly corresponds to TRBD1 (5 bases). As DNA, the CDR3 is TGTGCCAGCAGTTTACTGGACACACCAAGCTCCTACAATGAGCAGTTCTTC. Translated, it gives CASSLLDTPSSYNEQFF.